The 26 T cell receptor beta chains below all came from one sample that was sequenced in a study of T-cell reconstitution after alpha-beta-depleted transplantation in children. As it was prepared, the TCRbeta library received unique molecular identifiers. Using its own MiXCR run on the PCR reads, TCRdb lists one record per CDR3 protein. The sample lists hundreds of thousands of distinct CDR3 sequences; approximately 7.3% were seen once. Regarding the study as a whole: T cells produced anew were the main source of T-cell counts and diversity one year after transplant.

The antigens these receptors bind are not known. Material: peripheral blood, obtained 360 days after TCRalphabeta/CD19-depleted stem cell transplant. Receptors were obtained from a female patient younger than 10 who had a stem cell transplant for Fanconi anemia, so the T cells may come from the graft donor.

This clonotype was recorded many times. The chain employs TRBV6-5 and TRBJ1-2, with TRBD1 matching 7 bases. The CDR3 totals 15 residues. The germline V gene has CDR1 MNHEY and CDR2 SVGAGI. With V trimmed by 6 bases and J by 2 bases, 9 bases remained unmatched. CDR3 in amino acids: CASSPGQDLNYGYTF. As DNA, the CDR3 is TGTGCCAGCAGCCCCGGACAGGATCTGAACTATGGCTACACCTTC.

Many counts were recorded for this clonotype. The chain combines TRBV20-1 with TRBJ1-2; D is perhaps TRBD1 (6 bases). V shed 3 bases and J shed 4 bases, with 12 bases lying between them. The germline CDR1 and CDR2 sequences are DFQATT and SNEGSKA (reference sequence). The CDR3 totals 13 residues. The CDR3 is CSARRGGSYGYTF. CDR3 DNA sequence: TGCAGTGCTAGGAGGGGGGGGTCCTATGGCTACACCTTC.

Ten or more counts support this clonotype. The CDR3: CSVGTDYGYTF. CDR3 DNA: TGCAGCGTTGGGACAGACTATGGCTACACCTTC. V usage is TRBV29-1 and J usage is TRBJ1-2, with TRBD1 as a possible D gene (6 bases). Germline CDR1 and CDR2: SQVTM and ANQGSEA. CDR3 length: 11 residues. The germline V and J ends were trimmed by 4 bases and 3 bases, with 6 bases remaining between them.

This clonotype has just a few counts. V usage is TRBV5-1 and J usage is TRBJ2-3; 15 bases are shared with TRBD2. The germline V gene has CDR1 SGHRS and CDR2 YFSETQ. The CDR3 spans 17 residues. The V and J ends lost 0 bases and 6 bases, in that order; junction bases with no gene match: 5. CDR3 bases: TGCGCCAGCAGCTTGGAGGGACTAGCGGGGGGCAGCGATACGCAGTATTTT. This translates into CASSLEGLAGGSDTQYF.

Many counts were recorded for this clonotype. The rearrangement joins TRBV20-1 to TRBJ2-2; D is undetermined. The V end was cut by 6 bases, the J end by 1 base, with 12 bases between. The CDR3 is made up of 14 amino acids. CDR1 and CDR2 (germline): DFQATT, SNEGSKA (reference sequence). The CDR3 nucleotides read TGCAGTGCCCCGCTTCTAGGGAACACCGGGGAGCTGTTTTTT. It specifies CSAPLLGNTGELFF.

The chain carries TRBV3-1 and TRBJ2-5; TRBD1 matches at 7 bases. V lost 6 bases to trimming and J lost 2 bases; unmatched junction nucleotides: 9. The CDR3 loop spans 15 amino acids. Germline V gives CDR1 LGHDT, CDR2 YNNKEL (reference sequence). The DNA for the CDR3 is TGTGCCAGCAGTCCCTGGAGACAGGGACAAGAGACCCAGTACTTC. Translating gives CASSPWRQGQETQYF.

The chain's CDR3 is CASSVDSLLGRKITDTQYF. The CDR3 DNA reads TGTGCCAGCAGTGTGGACAGTCTGTTGGGGCGTAAGATCACAGATACGCAGTATTTT. The chain combines TRBV6-1 with TRBJ2-3; a possible D gene is TRBD1 (6 bases). The CDR3 contains 19 residues. V lost 4 bases, J lost 2 bases, and 25 bases lay in between. CDR1 and CDR2 from the germline V gene are MNHNS and SASEGT.

This clonotype was seen at least ten times. V and J are TRBV5-1 and TRBJ2-2; tentatively, D is TRBD1 (6 bases). V was pared by 1 base and J by 7 bases, with 17 bases between. The length of the CDR3 is 16 residues. Germline lookup yields CDR1 SGHRS and CDR2 YFSETQ. CDR3 sequence (DNA): TGCGCCAGCAGCTTGAAGGCAGGGGAGATGGGCGGGGAGCTGTTTTTT. The encoded protein is CASSLKAGEMGGELFF.

This clonotype was picked up many times. This sequence joins TRBV29-1 and TRBJ2-7; TRBD1 aligns across 7 bases. Germline CDR1 is SQVTM and CDR2 is ANQGSEA. Unmatched junction bases numbered 5, after V lost 6 bases and J lost 6 bases. This CDR3 is 11 amino acids long. CDR3 DNA: TGCAGCGTGACCGGGACAGTCGAGCAGTACTTC. Residues: CSVTGTVEQYF.

The CDR3 nucleotides read TGTGCCAGCAGGTTCTATGGGACAGGGAATTCACCCCTCCACTTT. This gives the protein CASRFYGTGNSPLHF. This sequence joins TRBV2 and TRBJ1-6; 9 nucleotides line up with TRBD1. V lost 6 bases and J lost 7; bases outside the gene matches: 7. CDR1 and CDR2 (germline): SNHLY, FYNNEI. The CDR3 has 15 residues.

This clonotype was recorded at least ten times. The V gene is TRBV5-1, the J gene TRBJ2-2; a possible D gene is TRBD2 (5 bases). V was clipped by 1 base and J by 5 bases, with 9 bases between them. The CDR3 sequence is 14 residues long. Germline loops: CDR1 SGHRS, CDR2 YFSETQ. The DNA for the CDR3 is TGCGCCAGCAGCTTGTTTCCGGGGACCGGGGAGCTGTTTTTT. It specifies CASSLFPGTGELFF.

This clonotype was observed a few times. This sequence joins TRBV7-6 and TRBJ2-2; D unresolved. The germline V and J ends were trimmed by 7 bases and 0 bases, with 9 bases remaining between them. The CDR3 runs to 14 residues. Germline CDR1 and CDR2: SGHVS and FNYEAQ. The CDR3 sequence: CASTFMANTGELFF. CDR3 nucleotides: TGTGCCAGCACCTTCATGGCGAACACCGGGGAGCTGTTTTTT.

The rearrangement links TRBV2 to TRBJ1-2; 7 bases match TRBD1. V was pared by 2 bases and J by 3 bases, with 3 bases of the junction left unmatched. The CDR3 covers 14 residues. CDR1 SNHLY and CDR2 FYNNEI come from the germline V gene. Here the CDR3 reads CASSENRGDYGYTF. Here the CDR3 DNA reads TGTGCCAGCAGTGAAAACAGGGGCGACTATGGCTACACCTTC.

This clonotype came up many times. CDR3: CSVSIGAYEQYF. The CDR3 nucleotides are TGCAGCGTTTCTATAGGGGCCTACGAGCAGTACTTC. The chain couples TRBV29-1 to TRBJ2-7; D possibly corresponds to TRBD1 (5 bases). V dropped 5 bases and J dropped 2 bases, with 10 bases sitting between them. CDR3 length: 12 residues. Per germline, CDR1 SQVTM and CDR2 ANQGSEA.

This clonotype was seen many times. This chain links TRBV18 with TRBJ1-4; 8 nucleotides line up with TRBD1. V was clipped by 6 bases and J by 2 bases; unmatched bases: 5. Germline lookup yields CDR1 KGHSH and CDR2 LQKENI. CDR3 size: 15 residues. CDR3: CASSPQGATNEKLFF. In nucleotides, the CDR3 is TGTGCCAGCTCGCCCCAGGGGGCGACTAATGAAAAACTGTTTTTT.

This clonotype was seen ten or more times. One base away lies a much larger clone, so this may be a sequencing read error. The gene calls are TRBV5-1 and TRBJ2-5, with D hard to call. CDR3 length: 12 residues. The ends were cut back, 1 base at V and 4 bases at J, with 5 bases in the middle. From germline, CDR1 is SGHRS and CDR2 YFSETQ. CDR3 DNA sequence: TGCGCCAGCAGCTTGAAGGGAGAGACCCAGTACTTC. Protein product: CASSLKGETQYF.

This clonotype appeared many times. The chain recombines TRBV14 with TRBJ2-7; 9 positions agree with TRBD2. This CDR3 contains 15 residues. The V segment lost 1 base and the J segment 7 bases; nucleotides outside the gene matches: 8. Germline V gene sequence: CDR1 SGHDN, CDR2 FVKESK. CDR3 protein: CASSQVFSGRGEQYF. Here the CDR3 DNA reads TGTGCCAGCAGCCAAGTGTTTAGCGGGAGAGGGGAGCAGTACTTC.

The genes are TRBV18 and TRBJ2-6, with D hard to call. Germline CDR1 and CDR2: KGHSH and LQKENI. The CDR3 contains 15 residues. Trimming removed 3 bases at V and 0 bases at J, with 6 bases between. Here the CDR3 reads CASSPPRSGANVLTF. In DNA form, the CDR3 reads TGTGCCAGCTCACCCCCCCGCTCTGGGGCCAACGTCCTGACTTTC.

The sample holds one count of this clonotype. V gene TRBV19 combines with J gene TRBJ2-6, with 13 bases identical to TRBD2. V lost 4 bases, J lost 1 base, and 4 bases stayed unmatched. The V gene's germline CDR1 is LNHDA and CDR2 SQIVND (reference sequence). CDR3 length: 18 residues. The DNA for the CDR3 is TGTGCCAGTAGTAACCTGACTAGCGGGGGGTCTGGGGCCAACGTCCTGACTTTC. It specifies CASSNLTSGGSGANVLTF. Based on the CDR3 plus reference TRBV19 and TRBJ2-6, the full variable domain is DGGITQSPKYLFRKEGQNVTLSCEQNLNHDAMYWYRQDPGQGLRLIYYSQIVNDFQKGDIAEGYSVSREKKESFPLTVTSAQKNPTAFYLCASSNLTSGGSGANVLTFGAGSRLTVL.

With respect to this clonotype: Just one base apart from a much larger clone, this may be a read error. The chain recombines TRBV20-1 with TRBJ2-7; D might be TRBD2 (6 bases). CDR3 length: 15 residues. Looked up from germline, CDR1 is DFQATT and CDR2 is SNEGSKA (reference sequence). For the CDR3, the DNA is TGCTGTGCTAGAGACTTCGGGGGAAGGGCCTACGAGCAGTACTTC. Protein: CCARDFGGRAYEQYF.

This clonotype was recorded at least ten times. V is TRBV2 and J is TRBJ2-5, with D maybe TRBD2 (6 bases). Trimming took off 5 bases at V and 2 bases at J, with 15 bases between the two ends. CDR3 length equals 15 residues. Germline-derived CDR1 and CDR2 are SNHLY and FYNNEI. The CDR3 nucleotides are TGTGCCAGCAGTCTATACCTTAGCGGTCAAGAGACCCAGTACTTC. Amino acid sequence: CASSLYLSGQETQYF.

This clonotype was seen repeatedly, ten times or more. The V gene is TRBV5-6, the J gene TRBJ2-1, with 8 positions matching TRBD2. This CDR3 is 13 amino acids long. Looked up from germline, CDR1 is SGHDT and CDR2 is YYEEEE. Trimming at V came to 5 bases and at J to 7 bases, leaving 5 bases not matched to a gene. CDR3 DNA: TGTGCCAGCAGAGGGATAGCGGGAAATGAGCAGTTCTTC. It yields the protein CASRGIAGNEQFF.

The J gene is TRBJ2-5, the V gene TRBV5-1, with TRBD1 identical over 7 bases. The V gene's germline CDR1 is SGHRS and CDR2 YFSETQ. V gave up 2 bases and J gave up 1 base; unmatched junction bases: 5. The CDR3 is made up of 15 amino acids. The DNA for the CDR3 is TGCGCCAGCAGCTTACTACAGGGGCCCCAAGAGACCCAGTACTTC. As protein: CASSLLQGPQETQYF. The variable domain in full, with the rest retrieved from reference TRBV5-1 and TRBJ2-5, is KAGVTQTPRYLIKTRGQQVTLSCSPISGHRSVSWYQQTPGQGLQFLFEYFSETQRNKGNFPGRFSGRQFSNSRSEMNVSTLELGDSALYLCASSLLQGPQETQYFGPGTRLLVL.

This clonotype was detected many times. Germline and junction disagree at one end, which may indicate a read error. The chain carries TRBV20-1 and TRBJ2-1; D may be TRBD2 (6 bases). Germline V gene sequence: CDR1 DFQATT, CDR2 SNEGSKA (reference sequence). This CDR3 region has 11 residues. This chain's CDR3 is CSRDSNNEQFF. DNA of the CDR3: TGCAGCCGGGACTCCAACAATGAGCAGTTCTTC.

This clonotype was seen many times. The chain joins TRBV29-1 to TRBJ1-4; no reliable D call. Germline CDR1 is SQVTM and CDR2 is ANQGSEA. The CDR3 has 13 residues. The germline V and J ends were trimmed by 7 bases and 5 bases, with 14 bases remaining between them. CDR3 coding DNA: TGCAGCGCACGGACCCTATTCAATGAAAAACTGTTTTTT. Translation gives CSARTLFNEKLFF.

In its sample, this clonotype ranks as medium-sized (0.01 to 0.1%). V and J are TRBV3-1 and TRBJ2-5; 8 bases agree with TRBD2. CDR3 length: 16 residues. CDR1 and CDR2 from the germline V gene are LGHDT and YNNKEL (reference sequence). The junction had 8 bases not matched to a gene; V was cut back by 3 bases and J by 2 bases. CDR3 nucleotides: TGTGCCAGCAGCCATGCCGGGAGGGGGTGGCAAGAGACCCAGTACTTC. Translated: CASSHAGRGWQETQYF.